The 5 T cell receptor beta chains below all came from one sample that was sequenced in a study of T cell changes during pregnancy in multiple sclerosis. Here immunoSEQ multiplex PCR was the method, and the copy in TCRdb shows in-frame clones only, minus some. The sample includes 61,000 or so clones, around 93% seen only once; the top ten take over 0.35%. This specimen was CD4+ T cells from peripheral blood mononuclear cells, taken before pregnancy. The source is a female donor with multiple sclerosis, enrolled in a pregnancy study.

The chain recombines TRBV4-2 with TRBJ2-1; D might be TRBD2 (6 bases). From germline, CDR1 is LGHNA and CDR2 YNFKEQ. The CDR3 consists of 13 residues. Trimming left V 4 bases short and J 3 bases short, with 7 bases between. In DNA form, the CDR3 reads TGTGCCAGCAGCCGGGGGGACTACAATGAGCAGTTCTTC. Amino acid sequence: CASSRGDYNEQFF.

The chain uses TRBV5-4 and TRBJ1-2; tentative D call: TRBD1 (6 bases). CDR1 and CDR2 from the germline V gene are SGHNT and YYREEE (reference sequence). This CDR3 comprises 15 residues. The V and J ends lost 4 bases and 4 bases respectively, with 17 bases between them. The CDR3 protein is CASSPRGGAGYGYTF. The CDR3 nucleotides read TGTGCCAGCAGCCCGAGGGGGGGCGCGGGCTATGGCTACACCTTC.

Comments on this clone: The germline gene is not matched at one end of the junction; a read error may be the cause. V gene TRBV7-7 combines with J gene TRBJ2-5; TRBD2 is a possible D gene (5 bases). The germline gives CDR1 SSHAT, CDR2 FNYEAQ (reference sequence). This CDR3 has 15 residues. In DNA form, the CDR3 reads TGTGCTAGCAGTGGAGGACCAGGAGAACGGTCGACCCAGTACTTC. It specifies CASSGGPGERSTQYF. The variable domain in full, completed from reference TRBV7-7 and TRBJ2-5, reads GAGVSQSPRYKVTKRGQDVTLRCDPISSHATLYWYQQALGQGPEFLTYFNYEAQPDKSGLPSDRFSAERPEGSISTLTIQRTEQRDSAMYRCASSGGPGERSTQYFGPGTRLLVL.

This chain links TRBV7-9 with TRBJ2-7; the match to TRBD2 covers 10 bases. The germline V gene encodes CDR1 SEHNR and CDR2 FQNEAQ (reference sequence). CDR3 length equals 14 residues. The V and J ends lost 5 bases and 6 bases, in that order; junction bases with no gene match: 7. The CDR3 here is CASSLAGTSVEQYF. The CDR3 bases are TGTGCCAGCAGCCTGGCCGGGACTAGCGTCGAGCAGTACTTC.

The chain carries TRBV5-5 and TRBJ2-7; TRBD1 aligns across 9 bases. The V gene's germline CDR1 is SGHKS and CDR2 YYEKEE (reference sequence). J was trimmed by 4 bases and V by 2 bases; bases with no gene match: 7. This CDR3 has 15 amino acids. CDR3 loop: CASSFLGQGFYEQYF. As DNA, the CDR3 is TGTGCCAGCAGCTTTTTAGGACAGGGGTTTTACGAGCAGTACTTC.